The 5 T cell receptor beta chains given below trace back to one sample, sequenced in a study of cytomegalovirus exposure and HLA in healthy donors. TCRdb's copy holds only in-frame clones and misses some; the assay was immunoSEQ multiplex PCR. The sample includes 65,000 to 100,000 clones, roughly 93% of them seen just once. The sequenced sample consisted of PBMCs. The receptors were gathered from a woman in her twenties or thirties in good health and CMV-seronegative.

The rearrangement links TRBV4-2 to TRBJ1-2; D might be TRBD1 (6 bases). V lost 3 bases and J lost 0, with 14 bases in between. Per the germline V gene, CDR1 is LGHNA and CDR2 is YNFKEQ. The CDR3 has 16 residues. The CDR3 is CASSQALEGANYGYTF. DNA for the CDR3: TGTGCCAGCAGCCAGGCCCTAGAGGGGGCTAACTATGGCTACACCTTC.

In this sample, this clone turned up once. This chain joins TRBV9 and TRBJ2-4, with D possibly being TRBD1 (7 bases). This CDR3 contains 16 residues. V was cut by 1 base and J by 1 base, with 12 bases left in between. The germline V gene encodes CDR1 SGDLS and CDR2 YYNGEE. The CDR3 loop reads CASSVHPGGAKNIQYF. DNA for the CDR3: TGTGCCAGCAGCGTACACCCAGGGGGGGCCAAAAACATTCAGTACTTC. Full variable domain (remainder filled in from reference TRBV9 and TRBJ2-4): DSGVTQTPKHLITATGQRVTLRCSPRSGDLSVYWYQQSLDQGLQFLIQYYNGEERAKGNILERFSAQQFPDLHSELNLSSLELGDSALYFCASSVHPGGAKNIQYFGAGTRLSVL.

This clone occurred once. The J gene is TRBJ2-7, the V gene TRBV19; D remains ambiguous. The CDR3 totals 13 residues. The germline V gene encodes CDR1 LNHDA and CDR2 SQIVND (reference sequence). Trimming left V 3 bases short and J 1 base short, with 7 bases between. CDR3: CASSISGSYEQYF. The CDR3 DNA is TGTGCCAGTAGTATTAGTGGTTCCTACGAGCAGTACTTC. Filled out from reference TRBV19 and TRBJ2-7, the complete variable domain reads DGGITQSPKYLFRKEGQNVTLSCEQNLNHDAMYWYRQDPGQGLRLIYYSQIVNDFQKGDIAEGYSVSREKKESFPLTVTSAQKNPTAFYLCASSISGSYEQYFGPGTRLTVT.

The chain joins TRBV6-1 to TRBJ1-1, with a tentative D call TRBD1 (5 bases). There are 15 residues in the CDR3. Looked up from germline, CDR1 is MNHNS and CDR2 is SASEGT. Trimming shortened V by 2 bases and J by 5 bases, and 15 bases separated the two germline ends. In DNA form, the CDR3 reads TGTGCCAGCAGTGAAAAGACAGCTCCTACGACTGAAGCTTTCTTT. As protein: CASSEKTAPTTEAFF.

The rearrangement links TRBV11-2 to TRBJ1-4; 10 bases are a match to TRBD1. Germline CDR1 SGHAT, CDR2 FQNNGV. The CDR3 is 16 residues long. J lost 8 bases, V lost 5 bases, and 11 bases had no gene match. CDR3 in DNA: TGTGCCAGCAGCGTCCGGACAGGGGGATCGGGGGAAAAACTGTTTTTT. Amino acid sequence: CASSVRTGGSGEKLFF.